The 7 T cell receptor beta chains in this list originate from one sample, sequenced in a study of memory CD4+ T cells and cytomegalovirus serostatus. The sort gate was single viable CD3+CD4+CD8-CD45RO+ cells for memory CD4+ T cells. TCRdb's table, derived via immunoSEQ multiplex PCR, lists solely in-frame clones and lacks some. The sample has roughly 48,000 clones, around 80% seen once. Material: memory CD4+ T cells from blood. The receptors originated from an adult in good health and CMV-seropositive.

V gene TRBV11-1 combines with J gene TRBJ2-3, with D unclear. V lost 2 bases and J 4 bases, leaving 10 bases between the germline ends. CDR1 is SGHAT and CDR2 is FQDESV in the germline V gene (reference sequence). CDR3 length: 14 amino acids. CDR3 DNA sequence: TGTGCCAGCAGCTTATTTAGTGGCGCAGATACGCAGTATTTT. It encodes CASSLFSGADTQYF.

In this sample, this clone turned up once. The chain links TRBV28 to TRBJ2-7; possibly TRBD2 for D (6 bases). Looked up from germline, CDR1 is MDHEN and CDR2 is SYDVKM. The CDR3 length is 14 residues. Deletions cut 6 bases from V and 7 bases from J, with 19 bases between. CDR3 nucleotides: TGTGCCAGCAGGCTATCCGGGAGCATCAGGGAGCAGTACTTC. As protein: CASRLSGSIREQYF.

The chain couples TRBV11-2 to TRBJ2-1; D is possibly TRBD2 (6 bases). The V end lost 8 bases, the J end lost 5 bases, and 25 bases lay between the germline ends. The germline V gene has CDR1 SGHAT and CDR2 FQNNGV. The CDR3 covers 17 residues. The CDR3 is CASSGRRASPPHNEQFF. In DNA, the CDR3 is TGTGCCAGCTCAGGCCGGAGGGCCAGTCCCCCCCACAATGAGCAGTTCTTC.

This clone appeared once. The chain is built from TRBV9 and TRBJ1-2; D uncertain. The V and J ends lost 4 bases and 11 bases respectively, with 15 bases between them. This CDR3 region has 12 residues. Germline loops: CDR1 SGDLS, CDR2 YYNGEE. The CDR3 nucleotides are TGTGCCAGCAGCACCGACATTCGTGGGTACACCTTC. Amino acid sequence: CASSTDIRGYTF.

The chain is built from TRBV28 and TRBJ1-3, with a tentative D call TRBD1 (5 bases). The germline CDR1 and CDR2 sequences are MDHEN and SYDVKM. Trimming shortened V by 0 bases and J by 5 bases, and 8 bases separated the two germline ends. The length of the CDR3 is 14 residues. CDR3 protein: CASSLWRGRNTIYF. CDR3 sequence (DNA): TGTGCCAGCAGTTTATGGAGGGGTAGAAACACCATATATTTT. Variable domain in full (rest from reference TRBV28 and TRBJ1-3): DVKVTQSSRYLVKRTGEKVFLECVQDMDHENMFWYRQDPGLGLRLIYFSYDVKMKEKGDIPEGYSVSREKKERFSLILESASTNQTSMYLCASSLWRGRNTIYFGEGSWLTVV.

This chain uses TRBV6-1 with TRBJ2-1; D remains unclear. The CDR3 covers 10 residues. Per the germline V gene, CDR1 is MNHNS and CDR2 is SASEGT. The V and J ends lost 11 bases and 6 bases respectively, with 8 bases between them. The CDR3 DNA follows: TGTGCCGTGGGTTCCAATGAGCAGTTCTTC. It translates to CAVGSNEQFF.

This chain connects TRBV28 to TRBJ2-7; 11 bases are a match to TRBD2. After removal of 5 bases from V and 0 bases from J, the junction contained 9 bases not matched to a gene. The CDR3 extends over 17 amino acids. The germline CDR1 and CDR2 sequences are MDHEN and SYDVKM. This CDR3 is CASSPPGTSGSSYEQYF. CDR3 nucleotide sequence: TGTGCCAGCAGTCCTCCTGGGACTAGCGGCAGCTCCTACGAGCAGTACTTC.